The following is a T cell receptor (beta chain) sequence with its context. The intended depth for sequencing was 1 in 200,000 to 1 in 1 million T cells. Profiled with immunoSEQ multiplex PCR; TCRdb holds only in-frame clones, not every one. The sample lists about 14,000 clones, roughly 67% occurring once. Libraries of TCR beta were made from approximately 2 micrograms of genomic DNA that came from cryopreserved PBMCs. This sample was taken from a study of cytotoxic CD8 clonotypes in ibrutinib-treated CLL. Trimming removed 0 bases at V and 3 bases at J, with 8 bases between. The CDR3 totals 15 residues. Germline V gene sequence: CDR1 LGHNA, CDR2 YNFKEQ.

This TCR derives from a human donor with chronic lymphocytic leukemia. The sample here was PBMCs, taken before ibrutinib treatment. The V call is TRBV4-2, the J call TRBJ2-2; D possibly corresponds to TRBD1 (5 bases). The CDR3, as DNA: TGTGCCAGCAGCCAAGACTGGGGCGACACCGGGGAGCTGTTTTTT. Translating it yields CASSQDWGDTGELFF.